This T cell receptor (beta chain) was captured in a study of T cell repertoires in cytomegalovirus infection. About the research overall: Public TCR beta signatures were indicative of both CMV infection and a matching HLA type. Study-level findings and limits: Dominating the ex vivo response were HLA-C-restricted CMV-specific TCR beta clonotypes.

TCRdb analysed the reads with MiXCR anew, one entry per CDR3 protein. The table lists hundreds of thousands of distinct CDR3 sequences, 35% to 45% of them singletons. The length of the CDR3 is 14 residues. Trimming removed 6 bases from V and 9 bases from J, with 18 bases in between. Note on this clonotype: The antigen is undetermined.

Sequenced input: PBMCs. The chain links TRBV12-3 or TRBV12-4 to TRBJ2-1, with D tentatively TRBD1 or TRBD2 (5 bases each). This TCR was sampled from a human donor in good health (CMV status not recorded). Some clones in this sample may be carry-over from other donors' samples. Written as DNA, the CDR3 is TGTGCCAGCAGGATGAAGGGACCGGCCACTGAGCAGTTCTTC. Residues: CASRMKGPATEQFF.